Listed below are T cell receptor beta chains from one sample, sequenced in a study of molecular identifiers for immune sequencing clone quantification. Each CDR3 protein gets one entry after TCRdb re-called the PCR reads with MiXCR. The data show roughly 320,000 distinct CDR3 sequences, 24% seen once. Sequences were obtained from naive CD8+ T cells from blood, with Jurkat cell RNA spiked in. These receptor sequences come from a human donor in good health. Some libraries in this study had Jurkat cell RNA spiked in. Both conserved end residues are part of each CDR3. A D gene is named only where the DNA matches it firmly. Only some rows state a clone size, as once, few, many or a class for expanded clones.

V	size	J	D	DNA	CDR3
TRBV9	-	TRBJ2-7	TRBD1	TGTGCCAGCAGCGTAGAGGACAGGGGCTACGAGCAGTACTTC	CASSVEDRGYEQYF
TRBV14	many	TRBJ1-3	-	TGTGCCAGCAGCCTCCCCTCTGGAAACACCATATATTTT	CASSLPSGNTIYF
TRBV9	few	TRBJ1-5	-	TGTGCCAGCAGCGTAGCTGCGACGGAGCCCCAGCATTTT	CASSVAATEPQHF
TRBV7-6	many	TRBJ2-7	-	TGTGCCAGCAGCTTAGGATGGAGCTACGAGCAGTACTTC	CASSLGWSYEQYF
TRBV30	few	TRBJ2-3	-	TGTGCCTGGACCCTCGGGATGGTGCACACAGATACGCAGTATTTT	CAWTLGMVHTDTQYF
TRBV27	many	TRBJ1-1	-	TGTGCCAGCAGTGCGACAGGAGTGGCTTTCTTT	CASSATGVAFF
TRBV7-9	many	TRBJ2-7	-	TGTGCCAGCAGGCTAGAGGGGACCTACGAGCAGTACTTC	CASRLEGTYEQYF
TRBV7-9	-	TRBJ2-7	-	TGTGCTAGCGGCTTAGGGGCCAGCTACGAGCAGTACTTC	CASGLGASYEQYF
TRBV10-3	-	TRBJ2-3	-	TGTGCCATCAGTGAGGGGCCCACAGATACGCAGTATTTT	CAISEGPTDTQYF
TRBV20-1	many	TRBJ2-2	TRBD1	TGCAGTGTCAACAGGGGAAACACCGGGGAGCTGTTTTTT	CSVNRGNTGELFF
TRBV27	-	TRBJ1-4	TRBD1	TGTGCCAGCAGCTCCCAGGGAATCGGGACAGGGTATGAAAAACTGTTTTTT	CASSSQGIGTGYEKLFF
TRBV20-1	-	TRBJ2-2	-	TGCAGTGCAGGACTCTACACCGGGGAGCTGTTTTTT	CSAGLYTGELFF
TRBV15	many	TRBJ1-1	TRBD1	TGTGCCACCAGCACCCAAACTGACAGGGGGTCGACTGAAGCTTTCTTT	CATSTQTDRGSTEAFF
TRBV9	many	TRBJ2-3	TRBD2	TGTGCCAGCAGCCTAGCGGGAAATCAAGATACGCAGTATTTT	CASSLAGNQDTQYF
TRBV28	many	TRBJ2-3	TRBD1	TGTGCCAGCAGCGGGGACAGGGGCAGCACAGATACGCAGTATTTT	CASSGDRGSTDTQYF
TRBV27	-	TRBJ2-1	-	TGTGCCCGCCTTGATGCCGGGCCCGGGGCCTACAATGCGCAGTTCTTC	CARLDAGPGAYNAQFF
TRBV11-2	-	TRBJ2-5	TRBD2	TGTGCCAGCAGCTCTGGACTAGCGGGGGGCCCCAGCCAAGAGACCCAGTACTTC	CASSSGLAGGPSQETQYF
TRBV20-1	-	TRBJ2-7	-	TGCAGTGCTAGGCAGTGGTATAAGTCCTACGAGCAGTACTTC	CSARQWYKSYEQYF
TRBV28	-	TRBJ1-4	-	TGTGCCAGCAGCCTTGACACGCTTGAAAAACTGTTTTTT	CASSLDTLEKLFF
TRBV3-1	few	TRBJ2-3	TRBD2	TGTGCCAGCAGCCAAGGACTAGCGGGCCCCCTAAGCACAGATACGCAGTATTTT	CASSQGLAGPLSTDTQYF
TRBV29-1	-	TRBJ2-6	-	TGCAGCGTTAGTTTATCTGAAGCCAACGTCCTGACTTTC	CSVSLSEANVLTF
TRBV20-1	few	TRBJ1-1	TRBD1	TGCAGTGCTAGTGGCCACAGGGGCGTTTCTGTCTCTGAAGCTTTCTTT	CSASGHRGVSVSEAFF
TRBV29-1	-	TRBJ1-1	TRBD1	TGCAGCGTGGTAGGGACAGGGCTTTTGTTCCCTGAAGCTTTCTTT	CSVVGTGLLFPEAFF
TRBV4-1	few	TRBJ2-6	-	TGCGCCAGCAGCGCGAGTTCCGGGGCCAACGTCCTGACTTTC	CASSASSGANVLTF
TRBV4-3	few	TRBJ2-3	-	TGCGCCAGCAGCCAAGGTGGTGTAGATACGCAGTATTTT	CASSQGGVDTQYF
TRBV11-2	few	TRBJ2-5	TRBD2	TGTGCCAGCAGCTCTAATCTTTTTACCGGGACTAGCGGTGAACAGTCCCAGTACTTC	CASSSNLFTGTSGEQSQYF
TRBV9	many	TRBJ1-1	-	TGTGCCAGCAGCGCCTTCAAGAACACTGAAGCTTTCTTT	CASSAFKNTEAFF
TRBV12-5	once	TRBJ2-7	TRBD1	TGTGCTAGTGGTTTGGGCGCCCGGAACGGGACAGGGGGCGTCCACTCCTACAAGCAGTACTTC	CASGLGARNGTGGVHSYKQYF
TRBV5-4	many	TRBJ1-1	-	TGTGCCAGCAGCTTAGACAAGTTGAACACTGAAGCTTTCTTT	CASSLDKLNTEAFF
TRBV12-3/TRBV12-4	-	TRBJ1-1	-	TGTGCCAGCAGTTTAGCGCCCCCAGGGAGGGAGAACACTGAAGCTCTCTTT	CASSLAPPGRENTEALF
TRBV7-9	few	TRBJ2-3	-	TGTGCCAGCAGCTCAGTGGGGAGGAGGGGCCCCACGGATACGCAGTATTTT	CASSSVGRRGPTDTQYF
TRBV30	few	TRBJ1-2	TRBD1	TGTGCCTGGAGGGACAGGGTTCTTTATGGCTACACCTTC	CAWRDRVLYGYTF
TRBV7-9	few	TRBJ1-2	-	TGTGCCAGCATCCCCCCTCATTCGACGGGAAGGGACTATGGCTACACCTTC	CASIPPHSTGRDYGYTF
TRBV12-3/TRBV12-4	-	TRBJ2-7	-	TGTGCCAGCAGTCTCCTACCGCGGTTGGGAAGTGGTTATGCGGGCGAGCGGTACTTC	CASSLLPRLGSGYAGERYF
TRBV5-1	-	TRBJ1-1	-	TGCGCCAGCAGCGGGACAATTAACACTGAAGCTTTCTTT	CASSGTINTEAFF
TRBV5-4	few	TRBJ2-1	TRBD1	TGTGCCGAAGACAGGGGGGACAATGAGCAGTTCTTC	CAEDRGDNEQFF
TRBV29-1	many	TRBJ2-3	-	TGCAGCGCCGTTGGGGGGACTGGCACAGATACGCAGTATTTT	CSAVGGTGTDTQYF
TRBV5-1	many	TRBJ1-1	-	TGCGCCAGCAGCTTGGAATTTGTAGGACGGAAGAACACTGAAGCTTTCTTT	CASSLEFVGRKNTEAFF
TRBV11-3	-	TRBJ2-1	TRBD2	TGTGCCAGCAGCATTAGCGGGGGGGCCCATGAGCAGTTCTTC	CASSISGGAHEQFF
TRBV28	few	TRBJ1-4	TRBD1	TGTGCCAGCAGTTCCCAGGGGGCGGTTAATGAAAAACTGTTTTTT	CASSSQGAVNEKLFF
TRBV6-2/TRBV6-3	-	TRBJ2-4	TRBD2	TGTGCCAGCAGTTCCGGACTAGCGGGAGGGCTGTGGTGGAACATTCAGTACTTC	CASSSGLAGGLWWNIQYF
TRBV9	-	TRBJ1-4	TRBD1	TGTTCCAGCAGCGGACAGGGCGAGGAAATACTGTTTTTT	CSSSGQGEEILFF
TRBV2	few	TRBJ2-1	TRBD1	TGTGCCAGCAGTGAAGCAGGGACAGACTACAATGAGCAGTTCTTC	CASSEAGTDYNEQFF
TRBV20-1	-	TRBJ2-7	-	TGCGGTGCTAGAGGGGCTAGCGCCTCCTACGAGCAGTACTTC	CGARGASASYEQYF
TRBV7-9	-	TRBJ2-3	-	TGTGCCAGGAGCCGTACCGTCGGGACCACGTCTCCAGATACGCAGTATTTT	CARSRTVGTTSPDTQYF